The rows below give T cell receptor beta chains drawn from one sample of a study of T cell changes during pregnancy in multiple sclerosis. Assay: immunoSEQ multiplex PCR; the TCRdb copy retains only in-frame clones and omits some. The sample holds roughly 35,000 clones, approximately 92% seen once. Source: CD4+ T cells from peripheral blood mononuclear cells, taken in the third trimester of pregnancy. The receptors come from a female donor in good health, enrolled as a control in a pregnancy study. CDR3s include the opening cysteine and the closing phenylalanine or tryptophan. Each record gives: J gene, D gene, clone size, V gene, CDR3 protein, CDR3 DNA. A D gene is named only where the DNA matches it firmly. Some rows mark clone size as missing; the rest say once, few, many or name a class of expanded clone.

>TRBJ2-2|.|.|TRBV19
CASSIVVNTGELFF
TGTGCCAGTAGTATAGTCGTGAACACCGGGGAGCTGTTTTTT
>TRBJ1-2|.|.|TRBV4-2
CASSREGPSNYGYTF
TGTGCCAGCAGCCGGGAGGGTCCTTCTAACTATGGCTACACCTTC
>TRBJ2-5|.|.|TRBV11-1
CASSLRGDIQETQYF
TGTGCCAGCAGCTTAAGGGGCGACATACAAGAGACCCAGTACTTC
>TRBJ2-7|.|.|TRBV4-1
CASSQADSGGPYEQYF
TGCGCCAGCAGCCAAGCTGACAGTGGAGGGCCATACGAGCAGTACTTC
>TRBJ1-2|.|.|TRBV7-3
CASSPGSNYGYTF
TGTGCCAGCAGCCCTGGGAGTAACTATGGCTACACCTTC
>TRBJ1-3|.|.|TRBV5-1
CASSLHSGNTIYF
TGCGCCAGCAGCTTGCACTCTGGAAACACCATATATTTT
>TRBJ2-7|.|.|TRBV6-1
CASGVYEQYF
TGTGCCTCGGGGGTCTACGAGCAGTACTTC
>TRBJ1-6|.|.|TRBV6-4
CASGVRVDTYNSPLHF
TGTGCCAGCGGTGTGCGGGTAGACACCTATAATTCACCCCTCCACTTT
>TRBJ2-7|.|.|TRBV11-2
CASSRVRNYEQYF
TGTGCCAGCAGCCGCGTCAGGAACTACGAGCAGTACTTC
>TRBJ1-3|TRBD1|once|TRBV25-1
CASSAPGRGRAGNTIYF
TGTGCCAGCAGTGCTCCGGGAAGGGGGCGAGCTGGAAACACCATATATTTT
>TRBJ1-2|.|.|TRBV7-9
CASSLIGQDGYTF
TGTGCCAGCAGCTTAATTGGACAAGATGGCTACACCTTC
>TRBJ2-2|TRBD1|.|TRBV11-3
CASSLTETGVPGELFF
TGTGCCAGCAGCTTAACCGAGACAGGGGTACCCGGGGAGCTGTTTTTT
>TRBJ2-3|.|.|TRBV4-3
CASSQDQRGVGTDTQYF
TGCGCCAGCAGCCAAGATCAACGCGGGGTGGGGACAGATACGCAGTATTTT
>TRBJ1-5|TRBD1|once|TRBV19
CASLPGGQRWSQPQHF
TGTGCCAGCCTTCCAGGGGGACAGAGGTGGAGTCAGCCCCAGCATTTT
>TRBJ1-6|TRBD1|.|TRBV6-6
CASRRQGVDNSPLHF
TGTGCCAGCAGACGACAGGGAGTCGATAATTCACCCCTCCACTTT
>TRBJ1-2|.|.|TRBV18
CASSPGGFYGYTF
TGTGCCAGCTCACCAGGAGGATTCTATGGCTACACCTTC
>TRBJ2-3|TRBD2|.|TRBV19
CASRGATSESTDTQYF
TGTGCCAGTAGAGGGGCGACTAGCGAGAGCACAGATACGCAGTATTTT
>TRBJ1-1|.|.|TRBV9
CASSLKAAGNTEAFF
TGTGCCAGCAGCCTGAAGGCGGCGGGGAACACTGAAGCTTTCTTT
>TRBJ1-1|.|.|TRBV4-1
CASSQGRVQLNTEAFF
TGCGCCAGCAGCCAAGGACGTGTACAGCTGAACACTGAAGCTTTCTTT
>TRBJ1-1|.|.|TRBV21-1
CASSKTTVENTEAFF
TGTGCCAGCAGCAAAACGACAGTAGAGAACACTGAAGCTTTCTTT
>TRBJ2-7|.|.|TRBV7-3
CASSFGAGDEQYF
TGTGCCAGCAGCTTTGGCGCAGGGGACGAGCAGTACTTC
>TRBJ1-1|TRBD1|.|TRBV5-1
CASSLGFNRGHDPDTEAFF
TGCGCCAGCAGCTTGGGATTTAACAGGGGGCATGATCCGGACACTGAAGCTTTCTTT
>TRBJ2-1|.|once|TRBV7-9
CASSLASEGRDEQFF
TGTGCCAGCAGCTTAGCGTCGGAGGGTAGGGATGAGCAGTTCTTC
>TRBJ2-5|TRBD1|.|TRBV5-8
CASSRGTGLRSSQETQYF
TGTGCCAGCAGCCGAGGGACAGGGTTAAGATCATCTCAAGAGACCCAGTACTTC
>TRBJ2-2|.|.|TRBV4-1
CASSRTAVTGELFF
TGCGCCAGCAGCCGGACAGCTGTCACCGGGGAGCTGTTTTTT
>TRBJ2-1|TRBD2|.|TRBV6-1
CATHPAGGSYNEQFF
TGTGCCACCCACCCAGCGGGGGGCTCCTACAATGAGCAGTTCTTC
>TRBJ2-2|.|.|TRBV4-2
CASSQGASFDGELFF
TGTGCCAGCAGCCAAGGGGCTAGCTTTGACGGGGAGCTGTTTTTT
>TRBJ2-3|.|once|TRBV28
CASGPDTQYF
TGTGCCAGCGGCCCAGATACGCAGTATTTT
>TRBJ2-1|.|.|TRBV28
CANLGGGYNEQFF
TGTGCCAACTTAGGTGGAGGGTACAATGAGCAGTTCTTC
>TRBJ1-2|.|.|TRBV2
CASSFRGDYGYTF
TGTGCCAGCAGCTTCAGGGGAGACTATGGCTACACCTTC
>TRBJ2-5|.|.|TRBV7-9
CASSQRVGQETQYF
TGTGCCAGCAGCCAGAGGGTGGGGCAAGAGACCCAGTACTTC
>TRBJ1-4|.|.|TRBV6-5
CASTPGGGKLFF
TGTGCCAGCACCCCCGGGGGAGGAAAACTGTTTTTT
>TRBJ2-7|TRBD2|once|TRBV18
CASSTGLAGYEQYF
TGTGCCAGCTCAACTGGACTAGCGGGGTACGAGCAGTACTTC
>TRBJ1-1|TRBD1|.|TRBV7-2
CASSPRTGSLGAFF
TGTGCCAGCAGCCCCCGGACAGGGAGCCTTGGAGCTTTCTTT
>TRBJ2-5|TRBD2|once|TRBV29-1
CSVWSGLGGETQYF
TGCAGCGTTTGGTCGGGACTAGGGGGAGAGACCCAGTACTTC
>TRBJ1-6|.|.|TRBV10-3
CAIREGDYSNSPLHF
TGTGCCATCAGGGAAGGGGATTATTCGAATTCACCCCTCCACTTT
>TRBJ1-4|.|.|TRBV7-3
CASSVTGTTNEKLFF
TGTGCCAGCAGCGTCACAGGGACAACTAATGAAAAACTGTTTTTT
>TRBJ2-7|TRBD1|once|TRBV15
CATSGSRTGATYEQYF
TGTGCCACCAGCGGCAGTCGCACAGGGGCCACCTACGAGCAGTACTTC
>TRBJ2-3|.|.|TRBV7-9
CASSPSSSSTDTQYF
TGTGCCAGCAGCCCTTCCTCTTCTAGCACAGATACGCAGTATTTT
>TRBJ2-5|.|.|TRBV5-1
CASSFGGARETQYF
TGCGCCAGCAGCTTTGGGGGGGCGCGGGAGACCCAGTACTTC
>TRBJ2-2|TRBD1|.|TRBV7-3
CASSLDPGQGGNTGELFF
TGTGCCAGCAGCTTGGACCCGGGACAGGGGGGGAACACCGGGGAGCTGTTTTTT
>TRBJ2-1|TRBD2|.|TRBV6-4
CASSEGDYLSWEQFF
TGTGCCAGCAGTGAGGGGGACTACTTATCTTGGGAGCAGTTCTTC
>TRBJ2-6|TRBD2|.|TRBV5-8
CASSFLAGWAGANVLTF
TGTGCCAGCAGCTTCCTAGCGGGTTGGGCTGGGGCCAACGTCCTGACTTTC
>TRBJ2-1|.|.|TRBV4-3
CASSQDPDRTDYNEQFF
TGCGCTAGCAGCCAAGATCCCGACCGGACTGACTACAATGAGCAGTTCTTC
>TRBJ1-2|.|.|TRBV28
CASSPPGGYGYTF
TGTGCCAGCAGTCCCCCTGGAGGGTATGGCTACACCTTC
>TRBJ2-7|.|.|TRBV18
CASSPTGSTYEQYF
TGTGCCAGCTCACCAACAGGTTCGACCTACGAGCAGTACTTC
>TRBJ1-1|TRBD1|.|TRBV19
CASSIKPGTGGNTEAFF
TGTGCCAGTAGTATAAAGCCCGGGACAGGGGGCAACACTGAAGCTTTCTTT
>TRBJ1-2|.|.|TRBV7-8
CASSPGQSYGYTF
TGTGCCAGCAGCCCCGGACAGAGCTATGGCTACACCTTC
>TRBJ2-5|TRBD1|.|TRBV18
CASSSTGVKETQYF
TGTGCCAGCTCATCCACAGGGGTGAAAGAGACCCAGTACTTC
>TRBJ1-4|.|.|TRBV11-2
CDRRGEGGRREKLFF
TGTGACCGGAGGGGGGAGGGTGGCAGACGGGAAAAACTGTTTTTT
>TRBJ2-3|.|.|TRBV23-1
CASSRGWENRATDTQYF
TGCGCCAGCAGTCGCGGTTGGGAGAACAGGGCCACAGATACGCAGTATTTT
>TRBJ2-1|.|.|TRBV14
CASSQDRGAHEQFF
TGTGCCAGCAGCCAAGACAGGGGGGCCCATGAGCAGTTCTTC
>TRBJ2-1|.|.|TRBV7-2
CASSLKVTVSYNEQFF
TGTGCCAGCAGCTTAAAGGTGACAGTCTCCTACAATGAGCAGTTCTTC
>TRBJ2-7|TRBD1|.|TRBV6-6
CASSYQGTGSEQYF
TGTGCCAGCAGTTACCAGGGGACAGGGAGCGAGCAGTACTTC
>TRBJ2-1|.|.|TRBV15
CATSRGGGNYDSYNEQFF
TGTGCCACCAGCAGAGGCGGTGGCAATTACGACTCCTACAATGAGCAGTTCTTC